A single sample gave rise to the 30 T cell receptor beta chains below, sequenced in a study of T cell changes during pregnancy in multiple sclerosis. Assay: immunoSEQ multiplex PCR; the TCRdb copy retains only in-frame clones and omits some. This sample has tens of thousands of clones; about 94% occur once, and the top ten carry 0.58%. Sample: peripheral blood, taken in the third trimester of pregnancy. The receptor set was obtained from a female donor with multiple sclerosis, enrolled in a pregnancy study.

The chain joins TRBV6-5 to TRBJ2-1, with 9 bases matching TRBD2. After removal of 5 bases from V and 7 bases from J, the junction contained 9 bases not matched to a gene. Germline CDR1 and CDR2: MNHEY and SVGAGI. The CDR3 spans 15 residues. The CDR3 region is CASSPPLAGLNEQFF. The CDR3 nucleotides read TGTGCCAGCAGTCCCCCGCTAGCGGGGCTGAATGAGCAGTTCTTC.

This rearrangement joins TRBV29-1 to TRBJ2-2, with D possibly matching TRBD2 (6 bases). The CDR3 is made up of 11 amino acids. Germline V gene lookup returns CDR1 SQVTM and CDR2 ANQGSEA. Trimming removed 4 bases at V and 6 bases at J, with 6 bases between. DNA for the CDR3: TGCAGCGTTGCGGGGGCCGGGGAGCTGTTTTTT. Translating gives CSVAGAGELFF.

The chain carries TRBV2 and TRBJ2-3, with D unresolved. CDR1 is SNHLY, CDR2 FYNNEI, per germline. CDR3 length: 15 amino acids. Trimming stripped 1 base from V and 4 bases from J, with 12 bases between. The CDR3, as DNA: TGTGCCAGCAGTGAAGAGATGGTAGGAGCAGATACGCAGTATTTT. Its protein is CASSEEMVGADTQYF.

The genes are TRBV25-1 and TRBJ2-1, with 12 nucleotides matching TRBD2. Trimming cost V 4 bases and J 8 bases; bases outside gene matches: 6. The CDR3 is made up of 15 amino acids. CDR1 and CDR2 (germline): MGHDK, SYGVNS. The CDR3 here is CASSVLAGGLDEQFF. The CDR3 DNA is TGTGCCAGCAGTGTGCTAGCGGGGGGGCTGGATGAGCAGTTCTTC.

The chain links TRBV19 to TRBJ2-6, with TRBD1 matching over 7 bases. Germline V gene data show CDR1 as LNHDA and CDR2 as SQIVND (reference sequence). This CDR3 has 15 amino acids. With V trimmed by 4 bases and J by 4 bases, 4 bases remained unmatched. CDR3 coding DNA: TGTGCCAGTAGTAGACTACAGGGGGGGGCCAACGTCCTGACTTTC. Amino acids: CASSRLQGGANVLTF.

This chain links TRBV27 with TRBJ2-5, with 9 bases that match TRBD1. The CDR3 spans 17 residues. Germline V gives CDR1 MNHEY, CDR2 SMNVEV (reference sequence). V lost 4 bases and J lost 1; bases outside the gene matches: 10. In nucleotides, the CDR3 is TGTGCCAGCAGTTCCCTGACCGGGACAGGGCCCCAAGAGACCCAGTACTTC. This codes for CASSSLTGTGPQETQYF.

A single count supports this clone. V and J are TRBV4-3 and TRBJ2-1, with 12 bases matching TRBD1. The CDR3 has 15 residues. J gave up 5 bases and V 3 bases, and 2 bases lay outside the gene matches. Germline V gene lookup returns CDR1 LGHNA and CDR2 YSLEER. The CDR3 loop is CASSQGQGAHNEQFF. The CDR3, as DNA: TGCGCCAGCAGCCAGGGACAGGGGGCCCACAATGAGCAGTTCTTC.

The rearrangement joins TRBV7-2 to TRBJ1-5; TRBD1 might be the D (6 bases). The CDR3 totals 15 residues. Germline assignment: CDR1 SGHTA and CDR2 FQGNSA. V lost 5 bases to trimming and J lost 6 bases, with 17 bases between them. The DNA for the CDR3 is TGTGCCAGCAGCCCCGTCAGGGGATTGGGTCAGCCCCAGCATTTT. It encodes CASSPVRGLGQPQHF.

V usage is TRBV7-3 and J usage is TRBJ1-4; 7 bases align to TRBD1. The CDR3 is 13 residues long. Germline CDR1 is SGHTA and CDR2 is FQGTGA. J gave up 5 bases and V 5 bases, and 2 bases lay outside the gene matches. CDR3 region: CASSKGANEKLFF. DNA of the CDR3: TGTGCCAGCAGCAAGGGGGCCAATGAAAAACTGTTTTTT.

The J gene is TRBJ2-1, the V gene TRBV15; D perhaps matches TRBD2 (7 bases). The CDR3 contains 14 residues. The germline V and J ends were trimmed by 0 bases and 7 bases, with 10 bases remaining between them. The germline V gene has CDR1 LNHNV and CDR2 YYDKDF (reference sequence). CDR3 amino acids: CATSRERGGNEQFF. The DNA for the CDR3 is TGTGCCACCAGCAGAGAAAGGGGGGGGAATGAGCAGTTCTTC.

This chain joins TRBV11-2 and TRBJ2-3; TRBD2 agrees at 8 bases. Germline V CDR1 and CDR2: SGHAT, FQNNGV. V lost 5 bases, J lost 3 bases, and 7 bases stayed unmatched. The length of the CDR3 is 15 residues. As DNA, the CDR3 is TGTGCCAGCAGCCGTCGGGGGGGCTTTACAGATACGCAGTATTTT. Amino acids: CASSRRGGFTDTQYF.

CDR3 coding DNA: TGTGCCAGCAGCCCTTTAGCGGGGGGGCACGAGCAGTACTTC. It codes for CASSPLAGGHEQYF. V usage is TRBV7-2 and J usage is TRBJ2-7, with 11 bases that match TRBD2. CDR1 and CDR2 (germline): SGHTA, FQGNSA. The V segment lost 5 bases and the J segment 5 bases; nucleotides outside the gene matches: 5. This CDR3 contains 14 residues.

The chain combines TRBV9 with TRBJ2-3, with D possibly TRBD2 on 6 matching bases. Between the trimmed V and J ends, which lost 0 bases and 0 bases, there was a span of 11 bases. The CDR3 extends over 16 amino acids. Germline assignment: CDR1 SGDLS and CDR2 YYNGEE. This CDR3 reads CASSVVARGSTDTQYF. Here the CDR3 DNA reads TGTGCCAGCAGCGTAGTTGCGCGGGGCAGCACAGATACGCAGTATTTT.

The table lists this clone with a count of one. V and J are TRBV9 and TRBJ2-5; a weak D match, TRBD1 (6 bases). Germline CDR1 and CDR2: SGDLS and YYNGEE. This CDR3 is built from 15 residues. Trimming left V 3 bases short and J 3 bases short, with 15 bases between. DNA of the CDR3: TGTGCCAGCAGCGGATCCGGGACACCGAAAGAGACCCAGTACTTC. Translating gives CASSGSGTPKETQYF.

The CDR3 nucleotides read TGTGCCAGCAGCTTAACAGAATCTAACTATGGCTACACCTTC. Its protein is CASSLTESNYGYTF. This chain uses TRBV7-8 with TRBJ1-2; D uncertain. The CDR3 totals 14 residues. Germline V gene lookup returns CDR1 SGHVS and CDR2 FQNEAQ. V was shortened by 2 bases and J by 0 bases, with 7 bases between the two germline ends. The full variable domain, in which reference TRBV7-8 and TRBJ1-2 provide the parts outside the CDR3, is GAGVSQSPRYKVAKRGQDVALRCDPISGHVSLFWYQQALGQGPEFLTYFQNEAQLDKSGLPSDRFFAERPEGSVSTLKIQRTQQEDSAVYLCASSLTESNYGYTFGSGTRLTVV.

V and J are TRBV9 and TRBJ1-1; 9 bases agree with TRBD1. Germline-derived CDR1 and CDR2 are SGDLS and YYNGEE. V lost 2 bases, J lost 0 bases, and 2 bases stayed unmatched. This CDR3 has 15 residues. CDR3 region: CASSVGTGLNTEAFF. The CDR3 DNA is TGTGCCAGCAGCGTCGGGACAGGGCTGAACACTGAAGCTTTCTTT. The full variable domain, with the rest looked up from reference TRBV9 and TRBJ1-1, is DSGVTQTPKHLITATGQRVTLRCSPRSGDLSVYWYQQSLDQGLQFLIQYYNGEERAKGNILERFSAQQFPDLHSELNLSSLELGDSALYFCASSVGTGLNTEAFFGQGTRLTVV.

This chain connects TRBV7-2 to TRBJ1-6; 8 bases agree with TRBD1. CDR3 size: 14 residues. Germline CDR1 and CDR2: SGHTA and FQGNSA. V lost 3 bases to trimming and J lost 14 bases; unmatched junction nucleotides: 9. CDR3 protein: CASSFSGTGLSLHF. The DNA of the CDR3 is TGTGCCAGCAGCTTTTCCGGGACAGGCTTATCCCTCCACTTT.

V and J are TRBV5-6 and TRBJ2-1; D may be TRBD2 (5 bases). This CDR3 is 15 amino acids long. The germline CDR1 and CDR2 sequences are SGHDT and YYEEEE. The V and J ends lost 2 bases and 11 bases respectively, with 20 bases between them. This CDR3 is CASSFGETPGPQQFF. The DNA of the CDR3 is TGTGCCAGCAGCTTCGGGGAGACACCAGGTCCCCAGCAGTTCTTC.

The gene calls are TRBV5-8 and TRBJ2-7; TRBD2 is a possible D gene (7 bases). The CDR3 extends over 17 amino acids. V was trimmed by 2 bases and J by 2 bases, leaving 20 bases between them. Germline CDR1 reads SGHTS; CDR2 reads YDEGEE. CDR3 amino acids: CASSLKGGAPPTYEQYF. The CDR3 DNA follows: TGTGCCAGCAGCTTAAAGGGGGGGGCGCCCCCAACCTACGAGCAGTACTTC.

The chain has TRBV4-1 and TRBJ1-1, with 8 nucleotides matching TRBD1. This CDR3 contains 14 residues. Losses at the gene ends were 4 bases for V and 3 bases for J; bases not matched to a gene: 4. Germline values: CDR1 MGHRA, CDR2 YSYEKL. The CDR3 region has the DNA TGCGCCAGCAGCCTTGACAGGGGTGACACTGAAGCTTTCTTT. This codes for CASSLDRGDTEAFF.

This chain links TRBV29-1 with TRBJ2-7; 8 bases map to TRBD1. The ends lost 1 base at V and 1 base at J; junction bases unmatched: 6. This CDR3 comprises 15 residues. Per germline, CDR1 SQVTM and CDR2 ANQGSEA. This CDR3 is CSVEGPGGLSYEQYF. The DNA of the CDR3 is TGCAGCGTTGAAGGGCCAGGGGGCCTATCCTACGAGCAGTACTTC.

The rearrangement uses TRBV18 and TRBJ1-1, with D hard to call. The ends were cut back, 1 base at V and 0 bases at J, with 12 bases in the middle. This CDR3 has 16 amino acids. Germline CDR1 KGHSH, CDR2 LQKENI. The CDR3 DNA reads as TGTGCCAGCTCACCACGGCCTCTTCAGATGAACACTGAAGCTTTCTTT. Its translation is CASSPRPLQMNTEAFF.

V and J are TRBV29-1 and TRBJ1-5; 9 positions agree with TRBD1. Germline CDR1 reads SQVTM; CDR2 reads ANQGSEA. The CDR3 contains 12 residues. Trimming took 7 bases from V and 12 from J; bases not matched to a gene: 10. Written as DNA, the CDR3 is TGCAGCGCCCGGGACAGGGACGATCTCCAGCATTTT. Amino acids: CSARDRDDLQHF.

The chain recombines TRBV19 with TRBJ2-5; D is possibly TRBD1 (6 bases). V was pared by 5 bases and J by 4 bases, with 14 bases between. There are 14 residues in the CDR3. Germline V gene lookup returns CDR1 LNHDA and CDR2 SQIVND (reference sequence). The CDR3 spells CASSPLEGGETQYF. The CDR3 DNA reads TGTGCCAGTAGTCCCCTGGAAGGGGGAGAGACCCAGTACTTC. Supplemented by reference TRBV19 and TRBJ2-5, the full variable domain reads DGGITQSPKYLFRKEGQNVTLSCEQNLNHDAMYWYRQDPGQGLRLIYYSQIVNDFQKGDIAEGYSVSREKKESFPLTVTSAQKNPTAFYLCASSPLEGGETQYFGPGTRLLVL.

The J gene is TRBJ2-1, the V gene TRBV4-2; TRBD1 agrees at 11 bases. After removal of 1 base from V and 7 bases from J, the junction contained 3 bases not matched to a gene. Germline lookup yields CDR1 LGHNA and CDR2 YNFKEQ. This CDR3 is 15 amino acids long. This CDR3 is CASSQAGTGGNEQFF. CDR3 sequence (DNA): TGTGCCAGCAGCCAAGCCGGGACAGGGGGAAATGAGCAGTTCTTC.

The genes are TRBV4-3 and TRBJ1-1, with 9 bases identical to TRBD1. This CDR3 spans 15 amino acids. The V gene's germline CDR1 is LGHNA and CDR2 YSLEER. The V and J ends lost 2 bases and 7 bases, in that order; junction bases with no gene match: 8. This chain's CDR3 is CASSQTEQGAFEAFF. CDR3 sequence (DNA): TGCGCCAGCAGCCAAACGGAACAGGGGGCTTTTGAAGCTTTCTTT.

The rearrangement joins TRBV18 to TRBJ2-7; D is unresolved. The germline CDR1 and CDR2 sequences are KGHSH and LQKENI. V was shortened by 2 bases and J by 0 bases, with 17 bases between the two germline ends. This CDR3 contains 17 residues. CDR3 sequence reads: CASSPLQLQASSYEQYF. The CDR3 DNA reads TGTGCCAGCTCACCATTACAGTTGCAGGCCTCCTCCTACGAGCAGTACTTC.

The chain joins TRBV11-2 to TRBJ2-1; 7 bases agree with TRBD2. The V gene's germline CDR1 is SGHAT and CDR2 FQNNGV. The CDR3 length is 16 residues. Trimming took 5 bases from V and 7 from J; bases not matched to a gene: 14. Written as DNA, the CDR3 is TGTGCCAGCAGCCGTATTCGGGGGGAACGGGGGAATGAGCAGTTCTTC. Its translation is CASSRIRGERGNEQFF.

CDR3 region: CASRPRQAPNYGYTF. CDR3 bases: TGTGCCAGTAGACCCAGACAGGCTCCTAACTATGGCTACACCTTC. The genes are TRBV27 and TRBJ1-2; tentative D call: TRBD1 (6 bases). Trimming removed 9 bases at V and 0 bases at J, with 17 bases between. CDR1 and CDR2 from the germline V gene are MNHEY and SMNVEV (reference sequence). This CDR3 contains 15 residues.

The chain has TRBV30 and TRBJ1-1, with D tentatively TRBD1 (6 bases). Trimming removed 3 bases from V and 6 bases from J, with 14 bases in between. CDR1 is GTSNPN and CDR2 is SVGIG in the germline V gene (reference sequence). CDR3 length equals 13 residues. DNA of the CDR3: TGTGCCTGGAGCGAGACAGGCGCAGCTGAAGCTTTCTTT. Amino acid sequence: CAWSETGAAEAFF.